One sample yielded the 9 T cell receptor beta chains listed below, sequenced in a study of CD8+ T cells in alopecia areata. Separation of pooled cutaneous lymph node cells was by sorting with CD4, CD8alpha, NKG2D, NKG2ACE and other markers. Isolated RNA was reverse transcribed into cDNA used as the sequencing template. This table comes from immunoSEQ multiplex PCR, and its TCRdb copy is limited to in-frame clones, with some not included. Observed in the sample are 20,000 or so clones, none of them singletons. The sample taken for sequencing was CD8+ T cells sorted from a lymph node. Source of these receptors: a C3H/HeJ mouse with alopecia areata. The MHC haplotype of the strain is H2-k.

This clone has just a few counts. The germline and genes are mouse ones. Read sequence stops 4 residues before the CDR3 end, and the germline J gene provides the missing end. The V and J genes are TRBV15 and TRBJ1-1; no clear D gene. Trimming removed 3 bases from V and 3 bases from J, with 5 bases in between. Germline V gene lookup returns CDR1 SGHND and CDR2 FRSKSL. This CDR3 region has 12 residues. The CDR3 DNA, read in part, is TGTGCCAGCAGTTTGAGGGACACA. This encodes CASSLRDT. The whole CDR3 sequence is CASSLRDTEVFF.

A word on this clone: Gene labels here are mouse ones. This CDR3 is CASGGLGGRDYTF. The covered CDR3 bases are TGTGCCAGCGGGGGACTGGGGGGGCGC. The chain has TRBV13-2 and TRBJ1-2, with a weak D call TRBD1 (6 bases). The CDR3 goes on 4 residues after the read ends, and that part is filled in from the germline J gene. This CDR3 has 13 residues. CDR1 and CDR2 (germline): NNHNN, SYGAGS (reference sequence).

This clone was found many times. Gene names are the mouse ones. The read stops 4 residues short of the end of the CDR3; the missing end is completed from the germline J gene. The chain combines TRBV16 with TRBJ2-5, with a tentative D call TRBD1 (6 bases). With 0 bases removed from V and 3 bases from J, the gap between germline ends came to 7 bases. The CDR3 totals 14 residues. Germline loops: CDR1 SGHSA, CDR2 FRNQAP. The sequenced CDR3 bases are TGTGCAAGCAGCTTAGAGGGACATCAAGAC. It specifies CASSLEGHQD. The entire CDR3 sequence reads CASSLEGHQDTQYF.

A few counts support this clone. The genes and germline here are from mouse. The CDR3 extends 4 residues past the end of the read, so its final part is completed from the germline J gene. The rearrangement joins TRBV31 to TRBJ2-5; D possibly corresponds to TRBD1 (6 bases). V lost 3 bases, J lost 2 bases, and 9 bases lay in between. CDR1 and CDR2 (germline): GKSSPN, SITVG. The CDR3 is 13 residues long. The CDR3 sequence is CAWRGTIQDTQYF. CDR3 bases read: TGTGCCTGGAGAGGGACAATCCAAGAC.

At least ten counts were recorded for this clone. All gene names here are mouse names. The read ends 4 residues shy of where the CDR3 ends; the end is completed using the germline J gene. The chain combines TRBV19 with TRBJ2-3; 7 bases map to TRBD2. V shed 4 bases and J 0 bases; nucleotides not matched to a gene: 5. The CDR3 runs to 15 residues. Germline V lookup: CDR1 FNHDT, CDR2 SITEND (reference sequence). This CDR3 reads CASSPDWTSAETLYF. CDR3 DNA (partial): TGTGCCAGCAGTCCGGACTGGACTAGTGCAGAA.

Note on this clone: Mouse names are used for the genes. The read finishes 4 residues shy of the CDR3 end, and the germline J gene is used to complete it. The V and J genes are TRBV19 and TRBJ2-1; D is possibly TRBD1 (6 bases). The CDR3 sequence is 16 residues long. The V gene's germline CDR1 is FNHDT and CDR2 SITEND (reference sequence). V was trimmed by 1 base and J by 1 base, leaving 12 bases between them. The part of the CDR3 DNA that was read is TGTGCCAGCAGTATACCCCCAGGGGTGAACTATGCT. It encodes CASSIPPGVNYA. The complete CDR3 sequence is CASSIPPGVNYAEQFF.

This clone has a count of ten or more. The gene names given are mouse names. Sequencing ends 4 residues short of the CDR3 end; the germline J gene provides the rest. This sequence joins TRBV13-3 and TRBJ2-3, with 9 bases that match TRBD2. The CDR3 extends over 17 amino acids. After removal of 0 bases from V and 4 bases from J, the junction contained 9 bases not matched to a gene. The germline V gene encodes CDR1 NNHDY and CDR2 SYVADS. The CDR3 reads CASSDDWGDDGPETLYF. The covered CDR3 bases are TGTGCCAGCAGTGATGACTGGGGGGACGACGGTCCAGAA.

This clone came up many times. Gene names refer to mouse genes. The read terminates 4 residues before the CDR3 end, so the remaining end is supplied by the germline J gene. The chain carries TRBV13-3 and TRBJ2-7; 7 bases agree with TRBD2. There are 13 residues in the CDR3. V was pared by 3 bases and J by 2 bases, with 2 bases of the junction left unmatched. Germline V gene data show CDR1 as NNHDY and CDR2 as SYVADS. CDR3 residues: CASSGLGAYEQYF. Partial CDR3 DNA: TGTGCCAGCAGTGGACTGGGAGCCTAT.

This clone was counted at least ten times. DNA and listed protein disagree at residue 12, so the protein shown here was translated from the DNA. Genes here carry mouse names. Read coverage stops 3 residues before the CDR3 terminus; the germline J gene supplies the remainder. This CDR3 is also generated by other DNA sequences in the sample. The chain carries TRBV13-3 and TRBJ1-3, with 10 nucleotides matching TRBD1. This CDR3 is built from 15 residues. The V gene end was trimmed by 5 bases and the J gene end by 1 base; junction bases not matched to a gene: 3. The germline gives CDR1 NNHDY, CDR2 SYVADS. The part of the CDR3 DNA that was read is TGTGCCAGCAGCCGGGACAGGGGATCTGGAAATACG. Protein product: CASSRDRGSGNT. The whole CDR3 region reads CASSRDRGSGNTLYF.